Listed here are 21 T cell receptor beta chains from one sample, sequenced in a study of Graves' ophthalmopathy and Graves' hyperthyroidism. Researchers took RNA transcripts and amplified TCR beta CDR3 regions from them. HTBI primers primed a first-round RT-PCR, and a second-round multiplex PCR followed. TCRdb ran MiXCR on the multiplex PCR reads and lists one entry per CDR3 protein. The data contain around 600,000 distinct CDR3 sequences, approximately 39% of them seen just once; the ten biggest clones take up more than 2.5%. Sequencing was performed on peripheral blood. Receptor source: an adult man with Graves' ophthalmopathy.

V usage is TRBV2 and J usage is TRBJ1-4, with D perhaps TRBD1 (6 bases). With 4 bases removed from V and 8 bases from J, the gap between germline ends came to 11 bases. The CDR3 has 13 residues. Germline lookup yields CDR1 SNHLY and CDR2 FYNNEI. CDR3 in amino acids: CASSVGRGEKLFF. DNA for the CDR3: TGTGCCAGCAGTGTAGGCAGGGGAGAAAAACTGTTTTTT.

In regard to this clonotype: A much larger clone is a single base away; this may be a read error. The genes are TRBV10-3 and TRBJ1-5; D gene ambiguous. The CDR3 contains 14 residues. Per the germline V gene, CDR1 is ENHRY and CDR2 is SYGVKD. V dropped 5 bases and J dropped 11 bases, with 19 bases sitting between them. CDR3: CAISYSDGQESQHF. The CDR3 nucleotides read TGTGCCATCAGTTACTCGGACGGGCAGGAGTCCCAGCATTTT.

In its sample, this clonotype was seen a few times. V and J are TRBV30 and TRBJ1-1; D is unclear. V shed 8 bases and J shed 1 base, with 14 bases lying between them. This CDR3 region has 13 residues. CDR1 and CDR2 from the germline V gene are GTSNPN and SVGIG (reference sequence). DNA for the CDR3: TGTGCCGGGCGACGATGGGGGAACACTGAAGCTTTCTTT. Its protein is CAGRRWGNTEAFF.

This clonotype was seen repeatedly, ten times or more. The genes are TRBV7-2 and TRBJ2-5, with 14 bases aligning to TRBD2. Germline CDR1 is SGHTA and CDR2 is FQGNSA. J lost 5 bases, V lost 7 bases, and 12 bases had no gene match. The CDR3 spans 17 residues. Here the CDR3 DNA reads TGTGCCAGCACGCCCCCGGGACTAGCGGGGGAGGGGGAGACCCAGTACTTC. Translating gives CASTPPGLAGEGETQYF.

Only a few counts were recorded for this clonotype. The chain carries TRBV6-5 and TRBJ1-6; D remains ambiguous. The CDR3 loop spans 17 amino acids. Trimming took off 0 bases at V and 0 bases at J, with 9 bases between the two ends. Germline values: CDR1 MNHEY, CDR2 SVGAGI. The CDR3 region has the DNA TGTGCCAGCAGTTACTCGAGACATCCCTCCTATAATTCACCCCTCCACTTT. Its protein is CASSYSRHPSYNSPLHF.

This clonotype was seen ten or more times. V is TRBV7-9 and J is TRBJ2-7; TRBD1 or TRBD2 may be the D gene (5 bases each). Germline V lookup: CDR1 SEHNR, CDR2 FQNEAQ (reference sequence). The length of the CDR3 is 15 residues. V was shortened by 4 bases and J by 1 base, with 14 bases between the two germline ends. The CDR3 DNA reads TGTGCCAGCAGCTATCTTGGGACCGGATCCTACGAGCAGTACTTC. Residues: CASSYLGTGSYEQYF. Combining the CDR3 with reference TRBV7-9 and TRBJ2-7 gives the whole variable domain DTGVSQNPRHKITKRGQNVTFRCDPISEHNRLYWYRQTLGQGPEFLTYFQNEAQLEKSRLLSDRFSAERPKGSFSTLEIQRTEQGDSAMYLCASSYLGTGSYEQYFGPGTRLTVT.

There are many counts of this clonotype. The chain uses TRBV6-5 and TRBJ1-2, with D possibly being TRBD1 (6 bases). The CDR3 extends over 14 amino acids. The V end was cut by 0 bases, the J end by 2 bases, with 7 bases between. Germline V gene lookup returns CDR1 MNHEY and CDR2 SVGAGI. The CDR3 nucleotides are TGTGCCAGCAGTTACTCGGGGGGCAACTATGGCTACACCTTC. This encodes CASSYSGGNYGYTF.

This clonotype showed up many times. The chain has TRBV11-2 and TRBJ1-6; D ambiguous. The CDR3 extends over 15 amino acids. The V end lost 6 bases, the J end lost 7 bases, and 16 bases lay between the germline ends. The V gene's germline CDR1 is SGHAT and CDR2 FQNNGV. CDR3 loop: CASRTLTGKNSPLHF. The CDR3 DNA reads TGTGCCAGCAGGACACTAACCGGGAAAAATTCACCCCTCCACTTT.

This clonotype was seen repeatedly, ten times or more. This rearrangement joins TRBV6-4 to TRBJ2-2; no clear D. The germline V and J ends were trimmed by 5 bases and 4 bases, with 8 bases remaining between them. This CDR3 region has 13 residues. The germline V gene encodes CDR1 MRHNA and CDR2 SNTAGT. CDR3 nucleotides: TGTGCCAGCAGTCCAGATTCCACCGGGGAGCTGTTTTTT. As protein: CASSPDSTGELFF.

The J gene is TRBJ1-5, the V gene TRBV19, with 9 bases matching TRBD1. The CDR3 runs to 13 residues. V trimming: 3 bases; J trimming: 16 bases; junction bases outside the gene matches: 10. CDR1 LNHDA and CDR2 SQIVND come from the germline V gene (reference sequence). In DNA form, the CDR3 reads TGTGCCAGTAGTATCACAGGGACAGGGAGGTTACATTTT. Translated, it gives CASSITGTGRLHF. The entire variable domain, with the rest obtained from reference TRBV19 and TRBJ1-5, is as follows: DGGITQSPKYLFRKEGQNVTLSCEQNLNHDAMYWYRQDPGQGLRLIYYSQIVNDFQKGDIAEGYSVSREKKESFPLTVTSAQKNPTAFYLCASSITGTGRLHFGDGTRLSIL.

The J gene is TRBJ1-2, the V gene TRBV7-3; 12 positions match TRBD1. Germline trimming cut 1 base from V and 6 bases from J; bases unmatched to any gene: 6. The germline V gene encodes CDR1 SGHTA and CDR2 FQGTGA. The CDR3 is 16 amino acids. CDR3 nucleotides: TGTGCCAGCAGCTTAATTCGGGACAGGGGGCACGATGGCTACACCTTC. It specifies CASSLIRDRGHDGYTF.

This clonotype has ten or more counts. This chain links TRBV2 with TRBJ2-5, with D maybe TRBD1 (6 bases). Trimming left V 10 bases short and J 3 bases short, with 24 bases between. The CDR3 extends over 16 amino acids. The germline gives CDR1 SNHLY, CDR2 FYNNEI. In DNA, the CDR3 is TGTGCCACCTCTAGAATAGAGGGCCAGGGGAAAGAGACCCAGTACTTC. This translates into CATSRIEGQGKETQYF.

This clonotype was detected many times. This chain links TRBV15 with TRBJ2-7, with 7 nucleotides matching TRBD1. Germline V gene data show CDR1 as LNHNV and CDR2 as YYDKDF (reference sequence). The CDR3 spans 14 residues. The ends lost 2 bases at V and 6 bases at J; junction bases unmatched: 7. CDR3 sequence (DNA): TGTGCCACCAGCAGATCGGGACAGTCTCGCGAGCAGTACTTC. Protein product: CATSRSGQSREQYF.

In the case of this clonotype: This may come from a read error, since a much larger clone is one base off. This chain joins TRBV25-1 and TRBJ1-1, with 7 bases that match TRBD1. V was clipped by 4 bases and J by 1 base; unmatched bases: 6. CDR3 length: 15 residues. Germline assignment: CDR1 MGHDK and CDR2 SYGVNS. The CDR3 nucleotides are TGTGCCAGCAGTGCCCCCGGGACAGCGAACACTGAAGCTTTCTTT. Translating it yields CASSAPGTANTEAFF.

This clonotype showed up just a few times. The J gene is TRBJ2-1, the V gene TRBV12-3 or TRBV12-4, with 8 bases identical to TRBD2. Trimming took 5 bases from V and 0 from J; bases not matched to a gene: 3. CDR3 length: 15 residues. The CDR3 region is CASSISGTSYNEQFF. CDR3 nucleotide sequence: TGTGCCAGCAGTATTAGCGGGACCTCCTACAATGAGCAGTTCTTC.

This clonotype was detected ten times or more. The gene calls are TRBV2 and TRBJ1-3; D not certain. Germline V gene lookup returns CDR1 SNHLY and CDR2 FYNNEI. V was shortened by 2 bases and J by 3 bases, with 11 bases between the two germline ends. The CDR3 has 15 amino acids. The CDR3, as DNA: TGTGCCAGCAGTGAACACATAGTCAATGGAAACACCATATATTTT. It yields the protein CASSEHIVNGNTIYF. The full variable domain, in which reference TRBV2 and TRBJ1-3 provide the parts outside the CDR3, is EPEVTQTPSHQVTQMGQEVILRCVPISNHLYFYWYRQILGQKVEFLVSFYNNEISEKSEIFDDQFSVERPDGSNFTLKIRSTKLEDSAMYFCASSEHIVNGNTIYFGEGSWLTVV.

This chain links TRBV19 with TRBJ1-2; TRBD1 agrees at 8 bases. This CDR3 contains 15 residues. The trim removed 5 bases at V and 4 bases at J, leaving 9 bases unmatched. The V gene's germline CDR1 is LNHDA and CDR2 SQIVND (reference sequence). The DNA for the CDR3 is TGTGCCAGTAGTGATCCGGGACAGGATTCCTATGGCTACACCTTC. Protein: CASSDPGQDSYGYTF.

This clonotype was detected many times. This CDR3 is CASSVGSGSNQPQHF. Here the CDR3 DNA reads TGTGCCAGCAGCGTCGGGTCAGGAAGCAATCAGCCCCAGCATTTT. The gene calls are TRBV9 and TRBJ1-5, with D unresolved. Germline CDR1 SGDLS, CDR2 YYNGEE. The CDR3 runs 15 residues. V lost 2 bases and J lost 1, with 10 bases in between.

As regards this clonotype: This may be a read error: a much more frequent sequence differs by one nucleotide. The rearrangement joins TRBV7-9 to TRBJ1-1, with 12 bases fitting TRBD1. The CDR3 has 16 amino acids. V lost 6 bases, J lost 4 bases, and 9 bases stayed unmatched. Per germline, CDR1 SEHNR and CDR2 FQNEAQ (reference sequence). CDR3 loop: CASSEGTGGMSTEAFF. Here the CDR3 DNA reads TGTGCCAGCAGTGAGGGGACAGGGGGCATGAGCACTGAAGCTTTCTTT.

For this clonotype: Since a much larger clone is just one base distant, this may be a read error. The rearrangement uses TRBV11-1 and TRBJ1-1; 10 nucleotides align to TRBD1. The CDR3 runs 17 residues. In germline, CDR1 is SGHAT, CDR2 FQDESV (reference sequence). CDR3 protein: CASSLIGQGGKNTETFF. The CDR3 bases are TGTGCCAGCAGTTTAATCGGACAGGGGGGAAAGAACACTGAAACTTTCTTT.

The genes are TRBV6-5 and TRBJ1-2; 7 bases align to TRBD1. Germline CDR1 is MNHEY and CDR2 is SVGAGI. The CDR3 spans 17 residues. Unmatched junction bases numbered 12, after V lost 2 bases and J lost 3 bases. The CDR3 region is CASSYGKTGPIDYGYTF. In nucleotides, the CDR3 is TGTGCCAGCAGTTACGGAAAGACAGGGCCTATTGACTATGGCTACACCTTC.